A selection of T cell receptor beta chains follows, all from one sample in a study of CD8 T cells in ankylosing spondylitis. From the 5' RACE reads, TCRdb called clonotypes with MiXCR, one entry per CDR3 protein. The table has hundreds of thousands of distinct CDR3 sequences, about 24% seen once. Sequencing was performed on blood, either unsorted or a sorted T cell fraction (not recorded which). The receptors stem from a male donor with ankylosing spondylitis. Both conserved end residues are part of each CDR3. D genes are given only for firm matches. Only some rows state a clone size, as once, few, many or a class for expanded clones.

v_call	clone_size	j_call	d_call	cdr3_nt	cdr3_aa
TRBV20-1	-	TRBJ1-5	-	TGCAGTGCTAGACCAGGGCTGGAGGATCAGCCCCAGCATTTT	CSARPGLEDQPQHF
TRBV20-1	few	TRBJ2-1	-	TGCAGTGCAGAAAGCGGTGGCTTGTACAATGAGCAGTTCTTC	CSAESGGLYNEQFF
TRBV12-3/TRBV12-4	-	TRBJ2-7	TRBD2	TGTGCCAGCAGAGCGGCGGCGGGAGGGGGATCCTACGAGCAGTACTTC	CASRAAAGGGSYEQYF
TRBV20-1	-	TRBJ2-4	-	TGCAGTGCCGAAAGGGGCAGGGGAAACATTCAGTACTTC	CSAERGRGNIQYF
TRBV29-1	-	TRBJ2-4	-	TGCAGCGTTGGAGGTTTACTAGCCAAAAACATTCAGTACTTC	CSVGGLLAKNIQYF
TRBV9	-	TRBJ2-1	-	TGTGCCAGCAGCGTAGAAGGAAGCGGAGGGGGCAATGAGCAGTTCTTC	CASSVEGSGGGNEQFF
TRBV5-1	many	TRBJ2-3	TRBD2	TGCGCCAGCAGCTTGGGGACTAGCTCGGACACAGATACGCAGTATTTT	CASSLGTSSDTDTQYF
TRBV5-1	-	TRBJ2-7	TRBD1	TGCGCCAGCAGCTGGGGGACAGGAGGATACGAGCAGTACTTC	CASSWGTGGYEQYF
TRBV6-1	-	TRBJ2-3	-	TGTGCCAGCAGTGTCACCCCGGGCCCCGCCCTGGATACGCAGTATTTT	CASSVTPGPALDTQYF
TRBV20-1	-	TRBJ2-5	TRBD1	TGCAGTGCTCCTGACTGGACAGGGGACGAAGAGACCCAGTACTTC	CSAPDWTGDEETQYF
TRBV5-1	-	TRBJ1-1	TRBD1	TGCGCCAGCAGCTTACAGGGGGCCCCGAACACTGAAGCTTTCTTT	CASSLQGAPNTEAFF
TRBV5-1	few	TRBJ2-7	-	TGCGCCAGCAGCCCCGTGGCCTCCTACGAGCAGTACTTC	CASSPVASYEQYF
TRBV5-1	few	TRBJ2-1	TRBD2	TGCGCCAGCAGCAGGGGACTAGCGGCCAGCTTCCCCAATGAGCAGTTCTTC	CASSRGLAASFPNEQFF
TRBV20-1	few	TRBJ1-1	-	TGCAGTGCTAGTGGCAAGATGAACACTGAAGCTTTCTTT	CSASGKMNTEAFF